A selection of T cell receptor beta chains follows, all from one sample in a study of blood T cell repertoires in COVID-19. TCRdb keeps only in-frame clones here, not all; method: immunoSEQ multiplex PCR. The sample consists of a few hundred thousand clones, roughly nine tenths of them appearing once. Source material: PBMCs or T cells enriched from blood (not recorded which). Receptors were obtained from a woman under 40 who had recovered from COVID-19. Both conserved end residues are part of each CDR3. The order of the fields is V gene, CDR3 length, D gene, clone size, J gene, CDR3 DNA, CDR3 protein. D genes are given only for firm matches. Size tells how often a clone was seen (once, few, many) or the class of an expanded clone, and some rows leave it out.

V: TRBV10-3; length: 14; D: -; size: -; J: TRBJ1-2; DNA: TGTGCCATCAGTGAGTCTTATTTGGGGGCTGGCTACACCTTC; CDR3: CAISESYLGAGYTF
V: TRBV28; length: 14; D: TRBD1; size: -; J: TRBJ1-2; DNA: TGTGCCAGCAGATTAGCGGGACAGAGGTCTGGCTACACCTTC; CDR3: CASRLAGQRSGYTF
V: TRBV19; length: 15; D: -; size: -; J: TRBJ2-5; DNA: TGTGCCAGTAGTTCGAGCTACGACGGGGGAGAGACCCAGTACTTC; CDR3: CASSSSYDGGETQYF
V: TRBV20-1; length: 11; D: -; size: -; J: TRBJ2-7; DNA: TGCAGTGCGACCGTGGAGTACGAGCAGTACTTC; CDR3: CSATVEYEQYF
V: TRBV7-2; length: 14; D: TRBD1; size: -; J: TRBJ1-1; DNA: TGTGCCAGCAGCTACCAAACAGGGGGGGAGGAAGCTTTCTTT; CDR3: CASSYQTGGEEAFF
V: TRBV9; length: 16; D: -; size: -; J: TRBJ2-5; DNA: TGTGCCAGCAGCCCAGGAGACAGGTCCCGCGGGGAGACCCAGTACTTC; CDR3: CASSPGDRSRGETQYF
V: TRBV9; length: 17; D: -; size: -; J: TRBJ1-3; DNA: TGTGCCAGCAGCCCAGACACTGGGCCGACCTCTGGAAACACCATATATTTT; CDR3: CASSPDTGPTSGNTIYF
V: TRBV19; length: 14; D: TRBD1; size: -; J: TRBJ1-1; DNA: TGTGCCAGTAGTAGAGACAGGGGGAACACTGAAGCTTTCTTT; CDR3: CASSRDRGNTEAFF
V: TRBV6-5; length: 14; D: -; size: -; J: TRBJ1-6; DNA: TGTGCCAGCAGTTACTACGAGTCCGATTCACCCCTCCACTTT; CDR3: CASSYYESDSPLHF
V: TRBV28; length: 13; D: TRBD2; size: once; J: TRBJ2-1; DNA: TGTGCCAGCCTAGCGGGAGGGCCCAGTGAGCAGTTCTTC; CDR3: CASLAGGPSEQFF
V: TRBV3-1/TRBV3-2; length: 14; D: TRBD1; size: once; J: TRBJ1-4; DNA: TGTGCCAGCAGCTCCGGGACAGGGAACGAAAAACTGTTTTTT; CDR3: CASSSGTGNEKLFF
V: TRBV5-1; length: 14; D: TRBD1; size: once; J: TRBJ1-1; DNA: TGCGCCAGCAGCGCCGGACAGGGTGGCACTGAAGCTTTCTTT; CDR3: CASSAGQGGTEAFF
V: TRBV5-1; length: 17; D: -; size: -; J: TRBJ2-1; DNA: TGCGCCAGCAGCTTGGCCGTCCGAGTGGGAGCGAACAATGAGCAGTTCTTC; CDR3: CASSLAVRVGANNEQFF
V: TRBV2; length: 15; D: -; size: -; J: TRBJ1-1; DNA: TGTGCCAGCAGCGACCACACAGGGTCGGGCACTGAAGCTTTCTTT; CDR3: CASSDHTGSGTEAFF